This is a list of T cell receptor beta chains from one sample in a study of CD8 T cells in Susac syndrome. A single record per CDR3 protein comes from TCRdb applying MiXCR to the immunoSEQ multiplex PCR reads. Of tens of thousands of distinct CDR3 sequences listed, about 95% are singletons. The sequencing sample was made of CD8+ T cells from PBMCs. These TCRs come from a human donor in good health. Both conserved end residues are part of each CDR3. Fields, in order: V gene, J gene, clone size, D gene, CDR3 DNA, CDR3 protein. The D gene is left open where the match is weak. Rows may omit the clone size; those that give it use once, few, many or a size class.

V gene: TRBV10-3; J gene: TRBJ1-2; clone size: .; D gene: TRBD1; CDR3 DNA: TGTGCCATCAGCATCTCTACAGGGGAAGCTAACTATGGCTACACCTTC; CDR3 protein: CAISISTGEANYGYTF
V gene: TRBV27; J gene: TRBJ1-2; clone size: .; D gene: .; CDR3 DNA: TGTGCCACTCTAATGACAGGAACCAACTATGGCTACACCTTC; CDR3 protein: CATLMTGTNYGYTF
V gene: TRBV9; J gene: TRBJ1-4; clone size: .; D gene: .; CDR3 DNA: TGTGCCAGCACCCAAGGGGTTGCAACTAATGAAAAACTGTTTTTT; CDR3 protein: CASTQGVATNEKLFF
V gene: TRBV4-1; J gene: TRBJ2-5; clone size: once; D gene: .; CDR3 DNA: TGCGCCAGCAGCCCCCGAGGGAGCCAAGAGACCCAGTACTTC; CDR3 protein: CASSPRGSQETQYF
V gene: TRBV13; J gene: TRBJ1-6; clone size: once; D gene: TRBD1; CDR3 DNA: TGTGCCAGCAGTTCCCAGGGGGATTGGCTCCACTTT; CDR3 protein: CASSSQGDWLHF
V gene: TRBV12-3/TRBV12-4; J gene: TRBJ2-7; clone size: .; D gene: .; CDR3 DNA: TGTGCCAGCAGTCCCCCGCTGACCGGGACGGACTCCTACGAGCAGTACTTC; CDR3 protein: CASSPPLTGTDSYEQYF
V gene: TRBV6-1; J gene: TRBJ2-2; clone size: once; D gene: TRBD2; CDR3 DNA: TGTGCCAGCAGTGCCCCTACATTCCGGGGGGTAAGCAACACCGGGGAGCTGTTTTTT; CDR3 protein: CASSAPTFRGVSNTGELFF
V gene: TRBV29-1; J gene: TRBJ1-1; clone size: .; D gene: .; CDR3 DNA: TGCAGCGTTGGACAGCCTAACACTGAAGCTTTCTTT; CDR3 protein: CSVGQPNTEAFF
V gene: TRBV12-3/TRBV12-4; J gene: TRBJ1-5; clone size: .; D gene: .; CDR3 DNA: TGTGCCAGCAGTTTATCTGGGGCTAGCAATCAGCCCCAGCATTTT; CDR3 protein: CASSLSGASNQPQHF
V gene: TRBV3-1; J gene: TRBJ1-1; clone size: .; D gene: TRBD1; CDR3 DNA: TGTGCCAGCAGCGAAGACAGGGCGGGGATGAACACTGAAGCTTTCTTT; CDR3 protein: CASSEDRAGMNTEAFF
V gene: TRBV11-2; J gene: TRBJ2-7; clone size: .; D gene: .; CDR3 DNA: TGTGCCAGCAGCTTAGTTAACCCAGGCCCTTCCTACGAGCAGTACTTC; CDR3 protein: CASSLVNPGPSYEQYF
V gene: TRBV7-6; J gene: TRBJ1-1; clone size: .; D gene: TRBD1; CDR3 DNA: TGTGCCAGCAGCTTGGCGACAGGGGGAAAAACTGAAGCTTTCTTT; CDR3 protein: CASSLATGGKTEAFF
V gene: TRBV12-3/TRBV12-4; J gene: TRBJ2-5; clone size: .; D gene: .; CDR3 DNA: TGTGCCAGCAGTTTTGCTTTCTTGGGGGAGACCCAGTACTTC; CDR3 protein: CASSFAFLGETQYF
V gene: TRBV25-1; J gene: TRBJ2-7; clone size: .; D gene: TRBD1; CDR3 DNA: TGTGCCAGCAGTAGTTTGGGGACAGGGGGCTACGAGCAGTACTTC; CDR3 protein: CASSSLGTGGYEQYF
V gene: TRBV12-3/TRBV12-4; J gene: TRBJ2-5; clone size: .; D gene: .; CDR3 DNA: TGTGCCAGCAGTTTAGGAGGCAGCGTAAAACAAGAGACCCAGTACTTC; CDR3 protein: CASSLGGSVKQETQYF
V gene: TRBV7-8; J gene: TRBJ2-5; clone size: .; D gene: .; CDR3 DNA: TGTGCCAGCAGCCCGCTAGAGGGGGGCCAAGAGACCCAGTACTTC; CDR3 protein: CASSPLEGGQETQYF
V gene: TRBV21-1; J gene: TRBJ2-3; clone size: once; D gene: .; CDR3 DNA: TGTGCCAAACAGGGGGTCGAGGCAGATACGCAGTATTTT; CDR3 protein: CAKQGVEADTQYF
V gene: TRBV7-8; J gene: TRBJ1-1; clone size: once; D gene: .; CDR3 DNA: TGTGCCAGCAGCTCCGTGGCGGGAAGCGGCACTGAAGCTTTCTTT; CDR3 protein: CASSSVAGSGTEAFF
V gene: TRBV5-4; J gene: TRBJ2-7; clone size: once; D gene: .; CDR3 DNA: TGTGCCAGCAGGCTGATGACTTCGGAGGAGCAGTACTTC; CDR3 protein: CASRLMTSEEQYF
V gene: TRBV6-2/TRBV6-3; J gene: TRBJ1-1; clone size: .; D gene: .; CDR3 DNA: TGTGCCAGCAGTAGAGTCCTGAACACTGAAGCTTTCTTT; CDR3 protein: CASSRVLNTEAFF
V gene: TRBV4-3; J gene: TRBJ1-5; clone size: .; D gene: .; CDR3 DNA: TGCGCCAGCAGCCAAGATGACGGTAACAATCAGCCCCAGCATTTT; CDR3 protein: CASSQDDGNNQPQHF
V gene: TRBV7-2; J gene: TRBJ1-1; clone size: .; D gene: TRBD1; CDR3 DNA: TGTGCCAGCAGCTTACCCGACAGGGACACTGAAGCTTTCTTT; CDR3 protein: CASSLPDRDTEAFF
V gene: TRBV7-2; J gene: TRBJ2-3; clone size: .; D gene: TRBD2; CDR3 DNA: TGTGCCAGCAGCTTAAATAGAGCGGGGGGGCGAGGCACAGATACGCAGTATTTT; CDR3 protein: CASSLNRAGGRGTDTQYF
V gene: TRBV3-1; J gene: TRBJ1-4; clone size: .; D gene: TRBD1; CDR3 DNA: TGTGCCAGCAGCCAAGACACGGAAGGACAGGAAATAGGTACTTACGAAAAACTGTTTTTT; CDR3 protein: CASSQDTEGQEIGTYEKLFF
V gene: TRBV10-3; J gene: TRBJ2-7; clone size: .; D gene: .; CDR3 DNA: TGTGCCATCAGTGAGCCCCAGGTACTTCCCTACGAGCAGTACTTC; CDR3 protein: CAISEPQVLPYEQYF
V gene: TRBV20-1; J gene: TRBJ2-1; clone size: .; D gene: .; CDR3 DNA: TGCAGTGCTAGAGATTTCGGGGGGCAGGCTGAGCAGTTCTTC; CDR3 protein: CSARDFGGQAEQFF
V gene: TRBV4-3; J gene: TRBJ2-7; clone size: .; D gene: .; CDR3 DNA: TGCGCCAGCAGCCAAGGGAGGGGATTTGAGCAGTACTTC; CDR3 protein: CASSQGRGFEQYF
V gene: TRBV3-1; J gene: TRBJ2-1; clone size: .; D gene: .; CDR3 DNA: TGTGCCAGCAGCCATCGCGACAGCTACAATGAGCAGTTCTTC; CDR3 protein: CASSHRDSYNEQFF
V gene: TRBV6-5; J gene: TRBJ2-7; clone size: .; D gene: .; CDR3 DNA: TGTGCCAGCAGTTCCAGCGGAGGGGGCTCCTACGAGCAGTACTTC; CDR3 protein: CASSSSGGGSYEQYF
V gene: TRBV5-1; J gene: TRBJ1-5; clone size: .; D gene: TRBD1; CDR3 DNA: TGCGCCAGCAGCTTGGGGGACAGCCTACATCAGCCCCAGCATTTT; CDR3 protein: CASSLGDSLHQPQHF
V gene: TRBV4-3; J gene: TRBJ2-7; clone size: .; D gene: TRBD1; CDR3 DNA: TGCGCCAGCAGCCAAGATACAGGGGGGCTGGACGAGCAGTACTTC; CDR3 protein: CASSQDTGGLDEQYF
V gene: TRBV7-2; J gene: TRBJ2-1; clone size: .; D gene: TRBD2; CDR3 DNA: TGTGCCAGCAGCTTAGCGCTAGCGGGGGGGCTAAGTGAGCAGTTCTTC; CDR3 protein: CASSLALAGGLSEQFF
V gene: TRBV7-2; J gene: TRBJ1-1; clone size: .; D gene: TRBD1; CDR3 DNA: TGTGCCAGCAGCTTGCTCTCTGGGACAGGGGGCATTGAAGCTTTCTTT; CDR3 protein: CASSLLSGTGGIEAFF
V gene: TRBV12-3/TRBV12-4; J gene: TRBJ2-2; clone size: .; D gene: .; CDR3 DNA: TGTGCCAGCACCCCCCTGTCCGCCGGGGAGCTGTTTTTT; CDR3 protein: CASTPLSAGELFF
V gene: TRBV29-1; J gene: TRBJ2-3; clone size: .; D gene: .; CDR3 DNA: TGCAGCGTTTGGGACGGTAGCACAGATACGCAGTATTTT; CDR3 protein: CSVWDGSTDTQYF
V gene: TRBV15; J gene: TRBJ2-7; clone size: .; D gene: .; CDR3 DNA: TGTGCCACCAGCAGAGATTGGCCACAGGGCTACGAGCAGTACTTC; CDR3 protein: CATSRDWPQGYEQYF
V gene: TRBV7-9; J gene: TRBJ2-1; clone size: .; D gene: TRBD2; CDR3 DNA: TGTGCCAGCAGCTTTGGTAGCGGGGCCTACAATGAGCAGTTCTTC; CDR3 protein: CASSFGSGAYNEQFF
V gene: TRBV4-3; J gene: TRBJ2-7; clone size: .; D gene: .; CDR3 DNA: TGCGCCAGCAGCCAAGGGGCCAGCGATCCCTACGAGCAGTACTTC; CDR3 protein: CASSQGASDPYEQYF
V gene: TRBV6-7; J gene: TRBJ1-6; clone size: few; D gene: TRBD1; CDR3 DNA: TGTGCCAGCAGTTACCCGCCGAGGGACAGATCACCCCTCCACTTT; CDR3 protein: CASSYPPRDRSPLHF
V gene: TRBV20-1; J gene: TRBJ2-7; clone size: .; D gene: TRBD1; CDR3 DNA: TGCAGTGCGGCACAGGGGATTACCTACGAGCAGTACTTC; CDR3 protein: CSAAQGITYEQYF
V gene: TRBV2; J gene: TRBJ1-1; clone size: .; D gene: .; CDR3 DNA: TGTGCCAGCAGCAACGACGTATTTGAGGGCAAGCGAGCTTTCTTT; CDR3 protein: CASSNDVFEGKRAFF
V gene: TRBV9; J gene: TRBJ2-3; clone size: .; D gene: .; CDR3 DNA: TGTGCCAGCAGCGTAGTTGCGCTCCCAGATACGCAGTATTTT; CDR3 protein: CASSVVALPDTQYF
V gene: TRBV29-1; J gene: TRBJ2-1; clone size: .; D gene: TRBD2; CDR3 DNA: TGCAGCGTTGAGTGGCTAGCGGGGGACTTTTCCTACAATGAGCAGTTCTTC; CDR3 protein: CSVEWLAGDFSYNEQFF
V gene: TRBV27; J gene: TRBJ2-2; clone size: .; D gene: .; CDR3 DNA: TGTGCCAGCAGACCCGGGACGGAGACCGGGGAGCTGTTTTTT; CDR3 protein: CASRPGTETGELFF
V gene: TRBV3-1; J gene: TRBJ2-1; clone size: once; D gene: TRBD2; CDR3 DNA: TGTGCCAGCAGCCAAGATGGGACTATATACAATGAGCAGTTCTTC; CDR3 protein: CASSQDGTIYNEQFF
V gene: TRBV11-2; J gene: TRBJ2-1; clone size: .; D gene: .; CDR3 DNA: TGTGCCAGCAGCTTAGGGGGGTACAATGAGCAGTTCTTC; CDR3 protein: CASSLGGYNEQFF
V gene: TRBV5-5; J gene: TRBJ2-2; clone size: .; D gene: TRBD1; CDR3 DNA: TGTGCCAGCAGCGCCTGGACAGGGCCGAACACCGGGGAGCTGTTTTTT; CDR3 protein: CASSAWTGPNTGELFF
V gene: TRBV5-1; J gene: TRBJ2-5; clone size: once; D gene: TRBD1; CDR3 DNA: TGCGCCAGCAGCTCTGAAGGGGGCGCAGGAGAGACCCAGTACTTC; CDR3 protein: CASSSEGGAGETQYF